Below are 7 T cell receptor beta chains sequenced from a single sample in a study of cytomegalovirus exposure and HLA in healthy donors. The PCR made use of 60 Vbeta and 13 Jbeta primers. The table came from immunoSEQ multiplex PCR; TCRdb's copy has only in-frame clones and leaves some out. The sample lists more than 80,000 clones, 64% occurring once. The sample taken for sequencing was PBMCs. The receptor source for this set is a man between 60 and 75 years old in good health and CMV-seronegative.

V usage is TRBV13 and J usage is TRBJ2-2, with 9 bases lining up with TRBD1. The ends lost 5 bases at V and 4 bases at J; junction bases unmatched: 5. Germline values: CDR1 PRHDT, CDR2 FYEKMQ (reference sequence). The CDR3 is made up of 15 amino acids. CDR3 loop: CASSGKTGGTGELFF. The CDR3 DNA reads TGTGCCAGCAGCGGGAAGACAGGGGGCACCGGGGAGCTGTTTTTT.

The chain couples TRBV30 to TRBJ2-2, with 9 nucleotides matching TRBD1. CDR1 is GTSNPN and CDR2 is SVGIG in the germline V gene (reference sequence). J was trimmed by 3 bases and V by 3 bases; bases with no gene match: 14. The CDR3 has 18 residues. The CDR3 reads CAWRASLRGQGYTGELFF. DNA for the CDR3: TGTGCCTGGAGAGCCTCGCTAAGGGGACAGGGCTACACCGGGGAGCTGTTTTTT. Combining the CDR3 with reference TRBV30 and TRBJ2-2 gives the whole variable domain SQTIHQWPATLVQPVGSPLSLECTVEGTSNPNLYWYRQAAGRGLQLLFYSVGIGQISSEVPQNLSASRPQDRQFILSSKKLLLSDSGFYLCAWRASLRGQGYTGELFFGEGSRLTVL.

This chain links TRBV6-6 with TRBJ2-3; no clear D gene. The germline V gene has CDR1 MNHNY and CDR2 SVGAGI (reference sequence). V was clipped by 3 bases and J by 5 bases, with 9 bases between them. The CDR3 consists of 13 residues. The CDR3 nucleotides are TGTGCCAGCAGTTATCGAGGTGTAGATACGCAGTATTTT. Translating it yields CASSYRGVDTQYF.

The chain carries TRBV6-5 and TRBJ2-1; D is unresolved. CDR1 is MNHEY, CDR2 SVGAGI, per germline. CDR3 length equals 13 residues. The V gene lost 0 bases and the J gene lost 8 bases, with 8 bases spanning the gap. The CDR3 DNA follows: TGTGCCAGCAGTTACTCACAAGAGGATGAGCAGTTCTTC. It codes for CASSYSQEDEQFF.

This chain links TRBV7-9 with TRBJ1-4, with a possible D match to TRBD1 (6 bases). Trimming took off 2 bases at V and 4 bases at J, with 11 bases between the two ends. The CDR3 length is 15 residues. Germline V gene sequence: CDR1 SEHNR, CDR2 FQNEAQ (reference sequence). The chain's CDR3 is CASSLIRDINEKLFF. Here the CDR3 DNA reads TGTGCCAGCAGCTTAATTCGGGACATTAATGAAAAACTGTTTTTT.

The rearrangement links TRBV13 to TRBJ1-1; 8 nucleotides align to TRBD1. The CDR3 runs to 14 residues. Per the germline V gene, CDR1 is PRHDT and CDR2 is FYEKMQ (reference sequence). J lost 5 bases, V lost 5 bases, and 7 bases had no gene match. CDR3 residues: CASSRGQAGTEAFF. The CDR3 DNA sequence: TGTGCCAGCAGCCGGGGACAGGCGGGGACTGAAGCTTTCTTT.

This clone was counted once. The chain uses TRBV19 and TRBJ2-3; 9 bases line up with TRBD1. Germline V lookup: CDR1 LNHDA, CDR2 SQIVND (reference sequence). J was trimmed by 1 base and V by 3 bases; bases with no gene match: 5. The CDR3 covers 16 residues. This CDR3 is CASSMARTGGTDTQYF. DNA for the CDR3: TGTGCCAGTAGTATGGCGAGGACAGGGGGCACAGATACGCAGTATTTT. The full variable domain, with the rest looked up from reference TRBV19 and TRBJ2-3, is DGGITQSPKYLFRKEGQNVTLSCEQNLNHDAMYWYRQDPGQGLRLIYYSQIVNDFQKGDIAEGYSVSREKKESFPLTVTSAQKNPTAFYLCASSMARTGGTDTQYFGPGTRLTVL.